The clone carrying this T cell receptor beta chain was observed once. This CDR3 is built from 13 residues. Looked up from germline, CDR1 is MGHRA and CDR2 is YSYEKL. The ends were cut back, 1 base at V and 5 bases at J, with 7 bases in the middle. This sample was included in a study of shared clonotypes between healthy human individuals. For every subset, genomic DNA was evenly distributed across several immunoSEQ plates. Each unsorted PBMC replicate got 300 ng genomic DNA, tens of thousands of genomes. The protocol was immunoSEQ multiplex PCR, while the TCRdb copy is restricted to in-frame clones and leaves out a portion. The table lists fewer than 600,000 clones, around 77% of them singletons.

Sequencing was carried out using PBMCs. The clonotype was recovered from a woman aged 40 to 55 in good health. Some clones in this sample may be carry-over from other donors' samples. The J gene is TRBJ2-3, the V gene TRBV4-1, with D tentatively TRBD2 (5 bases). The CDR3 spells CASSQVGGDTQYF. The CDR3, as DNA: TGCGCCAGCAGCCAAGTTGGAGGAGATACGCAGTATTTT.